The 16 T cell receptor beta chains below were found in one sample sequenced in a study of control samples from healthy donors and cancer patients. Sequenced by immunoSEQ multiplex PCR; TCRdb stores in-frame clones only, minus some. The sample includes roughly 150,000 clones, approximately 93% of them seen just once. Sample: blood. The receptors here all came from a man in his late teens or twenties in good health.

The chain uses TRBV7-9 and TRBJ2-5; D gene uncertain. Germline V CDR1 and CDR2: SEHNR, FQNEAQ (reference sequence). V was pared by 8 bases and J by 5 bases, with 6 bases between. CDR3 length: 10 residues. Here the CDR3 reads CASGWETQYF. CDR3 nucleotides: TGTGCCAGCGGGTGGGAGACCCAGTACTTC.

The chain combines TRBV10-3 with TRBJ1-1; D is ambiguous. Germline lookup yields CDR1 ENHRY and CDR2 SYGVKD. The CDR3 has 15 amino acids. The germline V and J ends were trimmed by 0 bases and 1 base, with 9 bases remaining between them. This CDR3 is CAISESPGENTEAFF. In nucleotides, the CDR3 is TGTGCCATCAGTGAGTCGCCCGGGGAGAACACTGAAGCTTTCTTT.

V usage is TRBV11-2 and J usage is TRBJ2-3; 10 bases agree with TRBD2. V shed 1 base and J 6 bases; nucleotides not matched to a gene: 13. The CDR3 extends over 18 amino acids. Germline CDR1 and CDR2: SGHAT and FQNNGV. CDR3 coding DNA: TGTGCCAGCAGCTTAGGGGGGAGCGGGAGGGTGCACAGCGATACGCAGTATTTT. Translating gives CASSLGGSGRVHSDTQYF.

The J gene is TRBJ1-5, the V gene TRBV18, with 7 bases matching TRBD1. The ends lost 4 bases at V and 7 bases at J; junction bases unmatched: 4. The CDR3 has 13 amino acids. Germline CDR1 is KGHSH and CDR2 is LQKENI. The CDR3 DNA reads as TGTGCCAGCTCACGGGGGGACAGCCAGCCCCAGCATTTT. The encoded protein is CASSRGDSQPQHF. The full variable domain, rest sourced from reference TRBV18 and TRBJ1-5, is NAGVMQNPRHLVRRRGQEARLRCSPMKGHSHVYWYRQLPEEGLKFMVYLQKENIIDESGMPKERFSAEFPKEGPSILRIQQVVRGDSAAYFCASSRGDSQPQHFGDGTRLSIL.

This rearrangement joins TRBV7-9 to TRBJ1-1; D is unclear. The CDR3 length is 12 residues. V lost 1 base and J lost 3, with 3 bases in between. The germline V gene encodes CDR1 SEHNR and CDR2 FQNEAQ (reference sequence). The CDR3 region has the DNA TGTGCCAGCAGCTTAGTTCACACTGAAGCTTTCTTT. Translation: CASSLVHTEAFF.

The chain employs TRBV12-3 or TRBV12-4 and TRBJ1-2; TRBD1 agrees at 9 bases. CDR3 length: 13 amino acids. V gave up 4 bases and J gave up 8 bases; unmatched junction bases: 5. The CDR3 bases are TGTGCCAGCAGTTCACAGGGGGCGCGGGGCTACACCTTC. The encoded protein is CASSSQGARGYTF.

The chain has TRBV11-1 and TRBJ2-1; D is perhaps TRBD1 (6 bases). The CDR3 totals 16 residues. Trimming left V 4 bases short and J 2 bases short, with 15 bases between. From germline, CDR1 is SGHAT and CDR2 FQDESV (reference sequence). The CDR3 is CASSWMTGNAYNEQFF. CDR3 coding DNA: TGTGCCAGCAGCTGGATGACAGGCAACGCCTACAATGAGCAGTTCTTC.

The table lists this clone with a few counts. The genes are TRBV6-5 and TRBJ2-7; TRBD2 is a possible D gene (5 bases). Trimming removed 2 bases from V and 2 bases from J, with 16 bases in between. The CDR3 has 16 residues. In germline, CDR1 is MNHEY, CDR2 SVGAGI. The CDR3 here is CASSYHGVEFTYEQYF. The DNA for the CDR3 is TGTGCCAGCAGTTACCACGGGGTAGAGTTCACCTACGAGCAGTACTTC.

This sequence joins TRBV6-5 and TRBJ1-2; D is perhaps TRBD1 (5 bases). Trimming took 0 bases from V and 6 from J, leaving 11 bases between them. The CDR3 is 14 residues long. Germline V gene data show CDR1 as MNHEY and CDR2 as SVGAGI. CDR3 in amino acids: CASSYSGGSDGYTF. In DNA form, the CDR3 reads TGTGCCAGCAGTTACTCCGGGGGTTCGGATGGCTACACCTTC.

V is TRBV11-3 and J is TRBJ2-2; no reliable D call. V lost 5 bases to trimming and J lost 5 bases, with 9 bases between them. The CDR3 has 13 residues. In germline, CDR1 is SGHNT, CDR2 YENEEA. The CDR3 loop reads CASSLSSTGELFF. Here the CDR3 DNA reads TGTGCCAGCAGCCTATCTTCGACCGGGGAGCTGTTTTTT.

The chain joins TRBV11-3 to TRBJ2-2; 9 nucleotides match TRBD1. Germline CDR1 SGHNT, CDR2 YENEEA. The CDR3 totals 17 residues. Trimming cost V 5 bases and J 6 bases; bases outside gene matches: 13. The CDR3 is CASSHITGGGIPGELFF. The CDR3 DNA reads as TGTGCCAGCAGCCACATAACAGGGGGCGGAATCCCCGGGGAGCTGTTTTTT. The full variable domain, with the rest looked up from reference TRBV11-3 and TRBJ2-2, is EAGVVQSPRYKIIEKKQPVAFWCNPISGHNTLYWYLQNLGQGPELLIRYENEEAVDDSQLPKDRFSAERLKGVDSTLKIQPAELGDSAVYLCASSHITGGGIPGELFFGEGSRLTVL.

This rearrangement joins TRBV13 to TRBJ2-7; 8 positions agree with TRBD1. CDR1 and CDR2 from the germline V gene are PRHDT and FYEKMQ (reference sequence). The junction had 12 bases not matched to a gene; V was cut back by 5 bases and J by 6 bases. This CDR3 contains 15 residues. This CDR3 reads CASSPRTGRLVEQYF. CDR3 DNA sequence: TGTGCCAGCAGCCCGCGGACAGGGAGGTTGGTCGAGCAGTACTTC.

The V gene is TRBV3-1 (or the pseudogene TRBV3-2), the J gene TRBJ2-7; possible D gene TRBD2, 6 bases. Germline V CDR1 and CDR2: LGHDT, YNNKEL (reference sequence). Trimming left V 4 bases short and J 4 bases short, with 14 bases between. The length of the CDR3 is 14 residues. The chain's CDR3 is CASSRPGAMYEQYF. CDR3 nucleotides: TGTGCCAGCAGCCGACCGGGAGCAATGTACGAGCAGTACTTC.

The rearrangement links TRBV30 to TRBJ2-7; weak D call: TRBD2 (6 bases). CDR1 is GTSNPN and CDR2 is SVGIG in the germline V gene (reference sequence). There are 11 residues in the CDR3. V was trimmed by 2 bases and J by 6 bases, leaving 8 bases between them. The DNA of the CDR3 is TGTGCCTGGAGTCCCGGGGGCGAGCAGTACTTC. Protein product: CAWSPGGEQYF.

The chain employs TRBV29-1 and TRBJ2-3, with 7 bases that match TRBD1. The CDR3 consists of 14 residues. Germline CDR1 SQVTM, CDR2 ANQGSEA. Trimming cost V 7 bases and J 0 bases; bases outside gene matches: 7. Here the CDR3 reads CSAVRDSSTDTQYF. As DNA, the CDR3 is TGCAGCGCTGTTCGGGACAGTAGCACAGATACGCAGTATTTT.

This sequence joins TRBV4-1 and TRBJ2-3, with 11 bases identical to TRBD2. Germline V gene lookup returns CDR1 MGHRA and CDR2 YSYEKL. The junction had 2 bases not matched to a gene; V was cut back by 2 bases and J by 4 bases. This CDR3 contains 15 residues. The chain's CDR3 is CASSQIAGGADTQYF. In DNA form, the CDR3 reads TGCGCCAGCAGCCAAATAGCGGGAGGGGCAGATACGCAGTATTTT.